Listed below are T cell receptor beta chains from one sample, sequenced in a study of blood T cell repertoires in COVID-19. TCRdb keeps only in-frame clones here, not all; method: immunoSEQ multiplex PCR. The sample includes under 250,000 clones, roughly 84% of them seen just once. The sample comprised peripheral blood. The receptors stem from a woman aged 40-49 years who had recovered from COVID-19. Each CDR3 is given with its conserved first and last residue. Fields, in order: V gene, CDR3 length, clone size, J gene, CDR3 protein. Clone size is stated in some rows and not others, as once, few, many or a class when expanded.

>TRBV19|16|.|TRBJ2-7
CASSALYREYSYEQYF
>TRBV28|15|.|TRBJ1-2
CASSIPQGRGYGYTF
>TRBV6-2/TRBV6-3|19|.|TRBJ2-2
CASSYHRRTSGGFTGELFF
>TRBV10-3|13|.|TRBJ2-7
CAISPGNGWEQYF
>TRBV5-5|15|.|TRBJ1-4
CASSLSGTVNEKLFF
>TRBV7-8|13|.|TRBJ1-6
CASSPDRNSPLHF
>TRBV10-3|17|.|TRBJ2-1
CAISEYGSGLAYNEQFF
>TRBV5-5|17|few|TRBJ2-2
CASSLTGTQGATGELFF
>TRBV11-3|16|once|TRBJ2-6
CASNAKRQAGANVLTF
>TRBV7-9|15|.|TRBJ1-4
CASSLGTGLTEKLFF
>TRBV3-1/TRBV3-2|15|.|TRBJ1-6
CASSQGRRENSPLHF
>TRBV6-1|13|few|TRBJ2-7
CASSDRLSYEQYF
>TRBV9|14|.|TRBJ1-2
CASSPNLQVLGYTF
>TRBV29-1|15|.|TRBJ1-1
CSVEKQAGGNTEAFF
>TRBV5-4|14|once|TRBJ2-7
CASSLGRGPAAEYF
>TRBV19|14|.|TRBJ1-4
CASSIWQSNEKLFF
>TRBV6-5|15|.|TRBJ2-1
CASSLDRGSYNEQFF
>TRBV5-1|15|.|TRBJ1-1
CASSPSTGWKTEAFF
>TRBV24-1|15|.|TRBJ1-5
CATSDSRQGNQPQHF
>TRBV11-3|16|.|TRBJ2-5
CASSLDVSRGQETQYF
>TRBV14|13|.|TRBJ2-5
CASSQRERETQYF
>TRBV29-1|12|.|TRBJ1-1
CSVNDVGDAAFF
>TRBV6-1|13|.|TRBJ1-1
CASSESPDTEAFF
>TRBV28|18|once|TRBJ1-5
CASSSWDGTGGSNQPQHF
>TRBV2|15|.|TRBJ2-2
CASRTGTGSTGELFF
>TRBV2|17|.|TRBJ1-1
CASRLKLRDTPTTEAFF
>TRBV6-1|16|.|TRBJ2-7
CASSEVGQGASYEQYF
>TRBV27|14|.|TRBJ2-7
CASSFSRGIYEQYF
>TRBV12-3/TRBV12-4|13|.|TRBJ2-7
CASSNNRGYEQYF
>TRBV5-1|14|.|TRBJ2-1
CASSLGQPHDEQFF
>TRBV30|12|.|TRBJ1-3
CAWTVTGNTIYF
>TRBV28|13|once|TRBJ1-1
CASSLGRNTEAFF
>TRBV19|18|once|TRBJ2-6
CASSIGTGGKAGANVLTF
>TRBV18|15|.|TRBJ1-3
CASSPGSLGGNTIYF
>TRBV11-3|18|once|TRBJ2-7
CASSLVGRGARGSYEQYF
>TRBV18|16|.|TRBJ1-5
CASSPGGGTGNQPQHF
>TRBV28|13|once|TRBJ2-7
CASSLDRLGGWYF
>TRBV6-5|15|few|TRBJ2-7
CASSPQGTGSHEQYF
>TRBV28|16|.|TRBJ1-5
CASSLGRADGNQPQHF
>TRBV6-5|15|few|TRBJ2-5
CASARLAGTQETQYF
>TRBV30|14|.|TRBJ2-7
CAWGDTNSFYEQYF
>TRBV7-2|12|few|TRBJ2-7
CASSSNRGGQYF
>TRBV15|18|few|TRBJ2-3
CATSRATPGIVTTDTQYF
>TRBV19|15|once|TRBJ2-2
CASSIGGGPDGELFF
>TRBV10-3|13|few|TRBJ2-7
CAIMSTATHEQYF
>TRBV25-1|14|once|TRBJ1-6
CASSERGYNSPLHF
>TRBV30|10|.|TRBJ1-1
CAWSRTEAFF
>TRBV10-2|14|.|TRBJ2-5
CASSPSSVEETQYF
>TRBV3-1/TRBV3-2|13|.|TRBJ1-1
CASSQETVTEAFF
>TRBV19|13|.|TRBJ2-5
CASSIGNQETQYF
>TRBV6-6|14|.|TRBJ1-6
CASSRGQLPISLHF
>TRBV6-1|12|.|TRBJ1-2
CASSDLSYGYTF
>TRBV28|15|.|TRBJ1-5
CASSLLQGSNQPQHF
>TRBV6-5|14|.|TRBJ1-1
CASRRPGGDTEAFF
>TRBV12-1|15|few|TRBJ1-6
CASSFANSGNSPLHF
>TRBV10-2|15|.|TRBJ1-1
CASSEQGAMGTEAFF
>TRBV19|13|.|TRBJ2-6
CASDNSGANVLTF
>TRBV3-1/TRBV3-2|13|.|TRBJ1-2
CASSQRQGWGYTF
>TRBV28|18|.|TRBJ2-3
CASTPLLPVLKSTDTQYF